The clone carrying this T cell receptor (beta chain) is a singleton in its sample. Trimming took 5 bases from V and 4 from J; bases not matched to a gene: 8. The germline V gene encodes CDR1 MNHEY and CDR2 SMNVEV (reference sequence). The CDR3 totals 15 residues. This entry belongs to a study of blood T cell repertoires in COVID-19. At the level of the study: COVID-19 samples collected from the United States, Italy and Spain covered acute and convalescent phases. Sample material is recorded as cDNA or gDNA derived from T cells, B-cell-depleted T cells, or PBMCs.

In the authors' methods: Amplified reference gene primers provided the basis for estimating nucleated cell counts. The repertoire was sequenced with immunoSEQ multiplex PCR; TCRdb's copy has only in-frame clones and lacks some. The V and J calls and clone size are taken from that table; D and trimming were inferred from the DNA. This sample has around 100,000 clones, with 70% to 90% found just once. The sequenced material came from peripheral blood. The chain uses TRBV27 and TRBJ1-5; 7 bases fit TRBD1. The clonotype comes from a human donor in a cohort sampled during active COVID-19. CDR3 sequence reads: CASSPGQIRNQPQHF. The CDR3 DNA is TGTGCCAGCAGTCCGGGACAGATACGGAATCAGCCCCAGCATTTT.